This T cell receptor beta chain is drawn from a study of T cells in localized non-small cell lung cancer. General study points: Because researchers sequenced only one region of the tumor, heterogeneity is still possible.

Remarks on this clone: The antigen remains undetermined.

V shed 2 bases and J shed 5 bases, with 6 bases lying between them. Germline V lookup: CDR1 MNHEY, CDR2 SVGAGI. The CDR3 covers 12 residues. The table came from immunoSEQ multiplex PCR; TCRdb's copy has only in-frame clones and leaves some out. Of 40,000 to 65,000 clones in the sample, over 70% were seen once. The J gene is TRBJ1-1, the V gene TRBV6-5, with D unresolved. The sequence was obtained from a man between 40 and 75 years old with stage III lung adenocarcinoma. Sample: peripheral blood mononuclear cells, taken before any cancer treatment. As DNA, the CDR3 is TGTGCCAGCAGTTACGGGAGGACTGAAGCTTTCTTT. Amino acid sequence: CASSYGRTEAFF.